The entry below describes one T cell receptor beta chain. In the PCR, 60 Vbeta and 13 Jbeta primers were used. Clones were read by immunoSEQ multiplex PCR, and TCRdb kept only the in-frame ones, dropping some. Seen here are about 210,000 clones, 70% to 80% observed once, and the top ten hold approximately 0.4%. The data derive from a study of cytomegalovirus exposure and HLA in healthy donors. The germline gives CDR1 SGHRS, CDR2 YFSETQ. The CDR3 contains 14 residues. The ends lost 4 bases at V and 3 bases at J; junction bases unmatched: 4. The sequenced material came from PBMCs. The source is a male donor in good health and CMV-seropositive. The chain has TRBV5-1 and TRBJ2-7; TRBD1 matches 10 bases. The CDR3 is CASSLRTGGYEQYF. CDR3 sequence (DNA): TGCGCCAGCAGCCTCAGGACAGGGGGCTACGAGCAGTACTTC.